This TCR beta chain was documented in a study of cytomegalovirus exposure and HLA in healthy donors (dated 2017 in TCRdb). About the full investigation: According to an earlier analysis of 450 to 650 of the donors, about 180 million T cells yielded 117 million unique TCR beta sequences and approximately 300 Gb of sequence data. An early release that covered roughly 600 HLA-typed donors contained 300 to 350 gigabases of sequencing data and tens of millions of unique TCR sequences. Among the approximately 430 genotyped donors, about 85% belonged to the genetic ancestry cluster associated with self-reported Caucasian donors. The aim of the study was to test whether cataloging public T cell receptors could identify signatures of past pathogen exposure. The T cell repertoires of some 700 subjects were profiled by immunosequencing and related to cytomegalovirus serostatus. Along with the approximately 700-subject first cohort, a separate validation cohort of over a hundred different subjects was used. To predict cytomegalovirus infection status, the study brought together high-throughput TCR immunosequencing, statistical association of individual TCRs with disease status, and machine learning. A later analysis re-analyzed previously published TCR beta repertoires from 660 or so donors and added high-resolution HLA genotyping to study TCR occurrence patterns. In the later analysis, no new phenotypic data were used to find candidate immune exposures; instead, reliance was placed on TCR beta sequences and their occurrence across donors. In an earlier analysis of 587 of the donors, high-throughput TCR beta sequencing was used to judge whether each TCR beta V gene segment behaved as functional or pseudogenic. Donor age, sex, ethnicity and CMV serostatus were compiled alongside the repertoire data. Genome-wide SNP genotypes for about 65% of the roughly 670 donors were used in a later genetic analysis, which treated that subset as a discovery cohort. All discovery cohort repertoires had been generated using a single sequencing platform. HLA typing included class I and class II loci at four-digit resolution. The number of typed donors differed by locus: 629-630 for A, B, C, DRB1 and DQB1; some 500 for DQA1; fewer than 610 for DPA1; and around 450 for DPB1. About five DR-DQ haplotypes were handled as single units for association and clustering because linkage in the cohort was strong. Among a few hundred genotyped donors of the cohort, an average of approximately 240,000 unique TCR beta nucleotide sequences were sequenced per donor, around 18% of them non-productive.

The cohort comprised 550 to 700 healthy bone marrow donors. At the time of sampling, all cohort members were nominally healthy, though unrecorded immune exposures were likely present. The donor was CMV seronegative and was included in the group of several hundred seronegative cohort members. Every donor gave a peripheral blood sample, and the peripheral blood mononuclear cells from that sample were used for TCR beta sequencing. Genomic DNA extraction from the blood cell samples was performed with the Qiagen DNeasy Blood Extraction Kit. A note on this clone: The antigen it recognizes is unknown. No clone much larger than this one lies a single base away; base qualities are absent.

General findings and caveats noted by the study authors: A later analysis found that HLA-associated TCR beta chains were more clonally expanded and had lower generation probabilities than equally common non-associated chains. When HLA alleles, especially DR and DQ, strongly co-occurred, attributing TCR associations to individual alleles was difficult. Correlated functional status among segregating V segments might be attributable to linkage disequilibrium, but an unknown experimental factor could not be ruled out. According to the authors, the approach could potentially be generalized to other disease states and immunological phenotypes. This cohort had only TCR beta chains sequenced, and the lack of alpha or paired-chain data limited which features could be detected. In a later analysis, around 17,000 TCR beta sequences were associated with specific HLA alleles at a false discovery rate of 0.05. According to a later analysis, parvovirus B19, influenza, CMV and Epstein-Barr virus appeared linked to several top co-occurrence clusters. V-gene and J-gene trimming of TCR beta chains was associated with a missense DCLRE1C variant in a later genetic analysis, and the association was replicated in an independent cohort. In an earlier analysis of a few hundred of the donors, most TCR beta V segments were observed in productive rearrangements about 87% or about 30% of the time, broadly matching IMGT annotations. The study gave a list of about 150 TCR beta chains associated with cytomegalovirus. In vitro tests confirmed that a few of the cytomegalovirus-associated TCR beta chains recognize cytomegalovirus antigens. A later genetic analysis reported fewer N-insertions in productive TCRs among donors in an Asian-associated ancestry cluster than the roughly 670-donor mean. A cluster of highly shared sequence variants was judged likely to represent a technical artifact of the sequencing pipeline. Immune exposure information for the cohort was limited to CMV serostatus. In a later analysis, TCR association rates were found to vary across HLA loci, with the most associated TCRs seen for DRB1 alleles and the fewest for HLA-C alleles. Because some donors lacked HLA typing at each locus, the association tests relied only on the typed subset. In both the original and validation cohorts, the classifier was reported to diagnose cytomegalovirus status with high specificity and sensitivity. In a later analysis, most CMV-associated TCR beta chains were found to appear HLA-restricted, with HLA associations seemingly driven largely by CMV exposure. The presence/absence analyses assumed that sequencing depth was roughly uniform across donors, and that assumption may not be true. While some public TCRs were present in many individuals, most TCR sequences turned up only very rarely across donors. A further reported finding was that TCR beta sequences accurately predicted the HLA-A and HLA-B alleles for most subjects in the first cohort. Because counts were too low, 15 to 20 rarely observed V segments, including chromosome 9 orphons, were left out of the earlier analysis of roughly 600 of the donors.

Library preparation employed the immunoSEQ multiplex PCR assay. For the multiplex PCR, a mixture combining 60 forward primers for TCR Vbeta segments and 13 reverse primers for TCR Jbeta segments was used. A multiplex PCR assay on genomic DNA amplified the CDR3 region of rearranged TCR beta genes. On the Illumina HiSeq System, the amplified TCR beta libraries were sequenced as 87-base-pair reads. The study's own analysis went as follows. In a later analysis, about 80 million unique TCR beta chains were counted across the 500 to 700 repertoires, and roughly 10 million of these chains were shared by at least two donors. Raw reads were error-corrected and collapsed into unique sequences with a nearest-neighbor algorithm that merged closely related sequences to remove PCR and sequencing errors. To assign V, D and J gene segments, CDR3 sequences were aligned to IMGT reference sequences. For a sequence to be retained, a match of at least six nucleotides was required to both a V gene segment and a J gene segment. Rearrangements were classified as productive when the CDR3 lacked stop codons and remained in frame with V and J, and all other rearrangements were classified as non-productive. Following IMGT convention, CDR3 was defined as the stretch from the second conserved V-encoded cysteine up to the conserved J-encoded phenylalanine. In an earlier analysis of roughly 610 of the donors, sequences lacking an unambiguous match to a single V gene segment were excluded. In an earlier analysis of about 590 of the donors, a V segment was called functional when productive rearrangements were above 56.7%, and segregating when the standard deviation between donors exceeded 5%. A statistical classification framework was built for diagnosing cytomegalovirus status from the catalog of TCR beta chain sequences. In a later analysis, V and J genes were assigned by comparing TCR nucleotide sequences against IMGT/GENE-DB human TR gene sequences. In a later analysis, CDR3 sequences and most-parsimonious VDJ recombination scenarios were assigned using the TCRdist pipeline. A later analysis defined each TCR beta chain by its CDR3 amino acid sequence plus V-gene family, and excluded reads lacking a unique V-gene family. A later analysis removed 592 highly shared, low-generation-probability nucleotide sequences to deal with suspected cross-contamination and a sequencing artifact. A later analysis calculated a clonal expansion index for each public chain from normalized within-repertoire ranks of inferred template counts. In a later analysis, generation probabilities were computed with a VDJ recombination model fitted to out-of-frame rearrangements, and the resulting probabilities were checked against IGoR. A later analysis scored TCR-TCR, TCR-HLA and TCR-CMV co-occurrence with hypergeometric tests, applying a repertoire-size bias correction to TCR pairs. False discovery rates were estimated in a later analysis by permuting HLA or CMV assignments 20 times. In a later analysis, co-occurring TCRs were grouped using DBSCAN, and TCRdist sequence similarity was added for clustering within HLA-allele-positive subsets. Repertoires with fewer than 30,000 or more than 120,000 public chains, plus five repertoires with anomalous nucleotide sharing, were excluded from co-occurrence clustering. In its TCRdb copy, this immuneACCESS table keeps in-frame sequences only and misses some clones. Where compared with another copy, unresolved V genes explain less than half of these, and the others have no known cause. The DNA was the basis for D and trimming; V, J and clone size are from that table. Recorded for this sample are under 200,000 clones; around 78% of them occurred a single time. The top ten hold about 1.6% of the sample.

The sequence was obtained from a man in his forties in good health and CMV-seronegative. Sequencing was carried out using PBMCs.

The CDR3 in this case is CASSLGTGGVGAQYF. The nucleotide sequence is TGTGCCAGCAGCCTGGGGACAGGGGGAGTAGGGGCCCAGTACTTC. The chain joins TRBV11-2 to TRBJ2-5; 11 bases in between match TRBD1. Unmatched junction bases come to 11, with V trimmed by 5 bases and J by 9 bases. The germline V gene encodes CDR1 SGHAT and CDR2 FQNNGV. Its CDR3 holds 15 amino acids, cysteine through phenylalanine. Only the CDR3 part of the read is kept: 45 bases, read in frame from the first base. The CDR3 plus the reference TRBV11-2 and TRBJ2-5 genes for the other parts give the full variable domain: EAGVAQSPRYKIIEKRQSVAFWCNPISGHATLYWYQQILGQGPKLLIQFQNNGVVDDSQLPKDRFSAERLKGVDSTLKIQPAKLEDSAVYLCASSLGTGGVGAQYFGPGTRLLVL.